This paragraph reports one TCR beta chain. The target antigen is unknown. Germline assignment: CDR1 LNHDA and CDR2 SQIVND (reference sequence). Trimming took 6 bases from V and 4 from J; bases not matched to a gene: 3. This CDR3 contains 13 residues. This sample was included in a study of cytomegalovirus exposure and HLA in healthy donors. PCR involved 60 Vbeta and 13 Jbeta primers. Profiling relied on immunoSEQ multiplex PCR, and the TCRdb table lists in-frame clones only, not all of them. The data show about 110,000 clones, around three quarters seen once. Points from the study as a whole: Later on, an analysis showed TCR association rates differing by HLA locus, with DRB1 the most and HLA-C the fewest.

The V call is TRBV19, the J call TRBJ2-4; 7 positions match TRBD2. Sample: PBMCs. The TCR sequence derives from a boy between 10 and 17 years old in good health and CMV-seronegative. CDR3 protein: CASSRTSKNIQYF. The CDR3 DNA reads TGTGCCAGTAGCAGGACTAGTAAAAACATTCAGTACTTC.